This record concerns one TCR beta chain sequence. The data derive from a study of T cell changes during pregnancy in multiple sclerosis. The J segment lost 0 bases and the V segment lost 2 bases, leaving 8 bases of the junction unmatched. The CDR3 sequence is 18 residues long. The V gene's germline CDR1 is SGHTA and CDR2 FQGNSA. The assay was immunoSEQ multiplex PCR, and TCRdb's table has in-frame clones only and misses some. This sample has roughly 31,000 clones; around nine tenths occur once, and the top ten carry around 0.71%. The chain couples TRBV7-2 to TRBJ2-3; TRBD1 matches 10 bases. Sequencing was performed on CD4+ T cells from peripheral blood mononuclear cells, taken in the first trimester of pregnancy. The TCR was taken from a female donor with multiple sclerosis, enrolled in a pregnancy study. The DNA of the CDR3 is TGTGCCAGCAGCTTAAGGGACAGGGGCGGTTATAGCACAGATACGCAGTATTTT. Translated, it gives CASSLRDRGGYSTDTQYF.